Each of the 16 T cell receptor beta chains below was sequenced from the same sample in a study of cytomegalovirus exposure and HLA in healthy donors. The PCR employed 60 Vbeta primers together with 13 Jbeta primers. Assay: immunoSEQ multiplex PCR; the TCRdb copy retains only in-frame clones and omits some. The record lists about 91,000 clones, of which the ten most abundant hold under 4.5%. Sequencing was performed on PBMCs. Receptors originate from a woman aged 25 to 39 in good health and CMV-seronegative.

The chain recombines TRBV7-2 with TRBJ1-5; D is uncertain. CDR1 is SGHTA, CDR2 FQGNSA, per germline. V was pared by 4 bases and J by 0 bases, with 10 bases between. The length of the CDR3 is 15 residues. The CDR3 nucleotides read TGTGCCAGCAGCTGGAACAGTGATAGCAATCAGCCCCAGCATTTT. It encodes CASSWNSDSNQPQHF. Drawing the rest from reference TRBV7-2 and TRBJ1-5, the complete variable domain is GAGVSQSPSNKVTEKGKDVELRCDPISGHTALYWYRQSLGQGLEFLIYFQGNSAPDKSGLPSDRFSAERTGGSVSTLTIQRTQQEDSAVYLCASSWNSDSNQPQHFGDGTRLSIL.

The chain links TRBV5-1 to TRBJ2-1; D might be TRBD2 (7 bases). V lost 0 bases and J lost 5, with 12 bases in between. This CDR3 has 15 amino acids. Germline V gene sequence: CDR1 SGHRS, CDR2 YFSETQ. CDR3 protein: CASSLGGGGNNEQFF. In DNA, the CDR3 is TGCGCCAGCAGCTTGGGAGGGGGGGGGAACAATGAGCAGTTCTTC.

The V call is TRBV29-1, the J call TRBJ2-6; 7 positions match TRBD1. Germline V CDR1 and CDR2: SQVTM, ANQGSEA. This CDR3 is built from 14 residues. V trimming: 5 bases; J trimming: 3 bases; junction bases outside the gene matches: 4. This CDR3 reads CSVPDRFGANVLTF. The CDR3 nucleotides are TGCAGCGTTCCGGACAGGTTTGGGGCCAACGTCCTGACTTTC.

The chain has TRBV7-9 and TRBJ2-1, with TRBD1 matching 9 bases. Trimming cost V 1 base and J 9 bases; bases outside gene matches: 1. The germline V gene has CDR1 SEHNR and CDR2 FQNEAQ (reference sequence). CDR3 length: 13 amino acids. The DNA of the CDR3 is TGTGCCAGCAGCTTAGGGGGACAGGGTGAGCAGTTCTTC. It is translated as CASSLGGQGEQFF.

The chain employs TRBV27 and TRBJ2-1; unclear D gene. The germline V gene encodes CDR1 MNHEY and CDR2 SMNVEV (reference sequence). CDR3 size: 13 residues. Trimming took off 5 bases at V and 5 bases at J, with 10 bases between the two ends. The CDR3 region is CASSIRRDNEQFF. DNA of the CDR3: TGTGCCAGCAGTATTCGCCGCGACAATGAGCAGTTCTTC.

The chain joins TRBV7-9 to TRBJ2-7, with D perhaps TRBD1 (5 bases). The germline V gene has CDR1 SEHNR and CDR2 FQNEAQ (reference sequence). Trimming took off 2 bases at V and 4 bases at J, with 6 bases between the two ends. This CDR3 has 12 amino acids. CDR3 nucleotides: TGTGCCAGCAGCTTAAAGGGGTACGAGCAGTACTTC. Its translation: CASSLKGYEQYF.

V usage is TRBV2 and J usage is TRBJ2-5; tentative D call: TRBD1 (6 bases). The end of the DNA is better explained by TRBJ2-7, so the J call may be wrong. There are 14 residues in the CDR3. Per germline, CDR1 SNHLY and CDR2 FYNNEI. CDR3 DNA sequence: TGTGCCAGCAGCCACAGGGACCCACTGGACGAGCAGTACTTC. This encodes CASSHRDPLDEQYF.

V is TRBV6-5 and J is TRBJ1-6, with D possibly being TRBD1 (6 bases). Germline CDR1 MNHEY, CDR2 SVGAGI. The CDR3 loop spans 12 amino acids. Deletions cut 8 bases from V and 10 bases from J, with 12 bases between. The CDR3 reads CASGRGGSPLHF. The CDR3 DNA reads TGTGCCAGCGGCAGGGGCGGATCACCCCTCCACTTT.

The chain uses TRBV7-2 and TRBJ1-5; TRBD1 aligns across 9 bases. V was clipped by 4 bases and J by 7 bases; unmatched bases: 8. The CDR3 contains 15 residues. Germline V gene lookup returns CDR1 SGHTA and CDR2 FQGNSA. The CDR3 loop is CASSSDRGWVQPQHF. CDR3 in DNA: TGTGCCAGCAGCTCGGACAGGGGTTGGGTCCAGCCCCAGCATTTT.

The rearrangement joins TRBV30 to TRBJ2-7, with TRBD1 as a possible D gene (6 bases). The CDR3 extends over 11 amino acids. Deletions cut 5 bases from V and 3 bases from J, with 8 bases between. Germline V gene sequence: CDR1 GTSNPN, CDR2 SVGIG (reference sequence). The CDR3 nucleotides read TGTGCCTGGCAACAGGGCTACGAGCAGTACTTC. Translated: CAWQQGYEQYF.

The V and J genes are TRBV19 and TRBJ1-5; 8 bases fit TRBD1. Per germline, CDR1 LNHDA and CDR2 SQIVND (reference sequence). The CDR3 loop spans 14 amino acids. Trimming at V came to 7 bases and at J to 5 bases, leaving 7 bases not matched to a gene. The CDR3 coding sequence is TGTGCCAGTAACCTAGACAGGGGATATCAGCCCCAGCATTTT. This translates into CASNLDRGYQPQHF.

The gene calls are TRBV5-1 and TRBJ1-1; 8 bases are a match to TRBD1. The trim removed 3 bases at V and 4 bases at J, leaving 11 bases unmatched. Germline V gene lookup returns CDR1 SGHRS and CDR2 YFSETQ. The length of the CDR3 is 16 residues. The DNA of the CDR3 is TGCGCCAGCAGCTCCAACGGACAGGGATGGGGCACTGAAGCTTTCTTT. Its translation: CASSSNGQGWGTEAFF.

The chain combines TRBV7-3 with TRBJ2-1, with 7 nucleotides matching TRBD1. Germline CDR1 SGHTA, CDR2 FQGTGA. The CDR3 totals 16 residues. Losses at the gene ends were 0 bases for V and 0 bases for J; bases not matched to a gene: 2. The CDR3 coding sequence is TGTGCCAGCAGCTTAACGGGGGACAGCTCCTACAATGAGCAGTTCTTC. It is translated as CASSLTGDSSYNEQFF.

The chain recombines TRBV5-4 with TRBJ2-2, with 12 bases that match TRBD2. The CDR3 contains 15 residues. The V gene end was trimmed by 0 bases and the J gene end by 6 bases; junction bases not matched to a gene: 0. The germline gives CDR1 SGHNT, CDR2 YYREEE (reference sequence). Here the CDR3 DNA reads TGTGCCAGCAGCTTGGGACTAGCGGGAGCCGGGGAGCTGTTTTTT. As protein: CASSLGLAGAGELFF.

This chain uses TRBV9 with TRBJ2-3; 11 bases align to TRBD2. The germline gives CDR1 SGDLS, CDR2 YYNGEE. This CDR3 is built from 18 residues. Unmatched junction bases numbered 10, after V lost 4 bases and J lost 0 bases. This CDR3 is CASSTRSSGGSSTDTQYF. In DNA form, the CDR3 reads TGTGCCAGCAGCACCCGATCTAGCGGGGGGTCTAGCACAGATACGCAGTATTTT.

The CDR3 nucleotides are TGTGCCAGCAGTTTCCTGGACAGGGCCTACGAGCAGTACTTC. It translates to CASSFLDRAYEQYF. The chain combines TRBV28 with TRBJ2-7; TRBD1 matches at 8 bases. CDR1 and CDR2 (germline): MDHEN, SYDVKM. This CDR3 has 14 amino acids. V trimming: 3 bases; J trimming: 2 bases; junction bases outside the gene matches: 3.